Following are 26 T cell receptor beta chains from one sample sequenced in a study of PD-L1 blockade in urothelial cancer. Clones were read by immunoSEQ multiplex PCR, and TCRdb kept only the in-frame ones, dropping some. This table has some 30,000 clones, 70% to 90% appearing once. The specimen was PBMCs, collected around atezolizumab (anti-PD-L1) treatment. These TCRs come from a man aged 50-60 years with urothelial cancer.

The rearrangement joins TRBV7-3 to TRBJ1-1, with D perhaps matching TRBD1 (6 bases). V was trimmed by 5 bases and J by 1 base, leaving 14 bases between them. Germline loops: CDR1 SGHTA, CDR2 FQGTGA. The CDR3 has 15 amino acids. CDR3 nucleotides: TGTGCCAGCAGCGAGCACGGGGGGGCGAACACTGAAGCTTTCTTT. Its translation is CASSEHGGANTEAFF. Together with reference TRBV7-3 and TRBJ1-1, the CDR3 gives the full variable domain: GAGVSQTPSNKVTEKGKYVELRCDPISGHTALYWYRQSLGQGPEFLIYFQGTGAADDSGLPNDRFFAVRPEGSVSTLKIQRTERGDSAVYLCASSEHGGANTEAFFGQGTRLTVV.

This clone has just one count. The CDR3 sequence: CASTGLAGRTDTQYF. CDR3 sequence (DNA): TGTGCCAGCACCGGACTAGCGGGGCGCACAGATACGCAGTATTTT. The gene calls are TRBV7-9 and TRBJ2-3, with 12 bases fitting TRBD2. This CDR3 is built from 15 residues. Germline assignment: CDR1 SEHNR and CDR2 FQNEAQ (reference sequence). V shed 7 bases and J 1 base; nucleotides not matched to a gene: 3.

V usage is TRBV7-9 and J usage is TRBJ2-7; a weak D match, TRBD1 (6 bases). The CDR3 spans 13 residues. Trimming left V 6 bases short and J 2 bases short, with 11 bases between. Germline V gene data show CDR1 as SEHNR and CDR2 as FQNEAQ (reference sequence). CDR3 amino acids: CASSKGTTYEQYF. The CDR3 region has the DNA TGTGCCAGCAGTAAAGGGACAACCTACGAGCAGTACTTC.

This chain links TRBV6-1 with TRBJ1-5; D may be TRBD1 (6 bases). The CDR3 length is 15 residues. Germline-derived CDR1 and CDR2 are MNHNS and SASEGT. Trimming removed 1 base at V and 1 base at J, with 8 bases between. CDR3 in DNA: TGTGCCAGCAGTGAAGGGACAGTGAGCAATCAGCCCCAGCATTTT. It encodes CASSEGTVSNQPQHF.

The chain employs TRBV18 and TRBJ2-2; 7 bases align to TRBD2. V lost 2 bases, J lost 2 bases, and 5 bases stayed unmatched. The CDR3 contains 16 residues. CDR1 and CDR2 (germline): KGHSH, LQKENI. DNA for the CDR3: TGTGCCAGCTCACCATTGCAGCGGGAAAACACCGGGGAGCTGTTTTTT. This translates into CASSPLQRENTGELFF. Full variable domain (remainder filled in from reference TRBV18 and TRBJ2-2): NAGVMQNPRHLVRRRGQEARLRCSPMKGHSHVYWYRQLPEEGLKFMVYLQKENIIDESGMPKERFSAEFPKEGPSILRIQQVVRGDSAAYFCASSPLQRENTGELFFGEGSRLTVL.

The chain uses TRBV11-2 and TRBJ2-7, with 10 bases fitting TRBD2. Germline trimming cut 3 bases from V and 1 base from J; bases unmatched to any gene: 9. Germline values: CDR1 SGHAT, CDR2 FQNNGV. The CDR3 is 17 residues long. The CDR3 bases are TGTGCCAGCAGCTTCAGCCCTAGCGGGAGTGGGTCCTACGAGCAGTACTTC. Its translation is CASSFSPSGSGSYEQYF.

V and J are TRBV5-6 and TRBJ1-1, with 7 bases that match TRBD1. CDR1 and CDR2 (germline): SGHDT, YYEEEE. V was clipped by 7 bases and J by 2 bases; unmatched bases: 14. The CDR3 has 16 residues. The CDR3 coding sequence is TGTGCCAGCGAGCCAGCAGCTTGGGACAGAAACACTGAAGCTTTCTTT. Its protein product is CASEPAAWDRNTEAFF.

The J gene is TRBJ2-3, the V gene TRBV6-4; the match to TRBD2 covers 9 bases. The trim removed 6 bases at V and 6 bases at J, leaving 7 bases unmatched. Germline loops: CDR1 MRHNA, CDR2 SNTAGT. The CDR3 is made up of 14 amino acids. The CDR3 protein is CASRDSGGPDTQYF. The CDR3 DNA is TGTGCCAGCAGGGATAGCGGGGGCCCGGATACGCAGTATTTT.

The chain links TRBV6-5 to TRBJ2-7; 8 bases map to TRBD2. The CDR3 loop spans 14 amino acids. The ends lost 2 bases at V and 2 bases at J; junction bases unmatched: 2. The germline CDR1 and CDR2 sequences are MNHEY and SVGAGI. The chain's CDR3 is CASSYTSGTYEQYF. The CDR3 DNA reads as TGTGCCAGCAGTTACACTAGCGGCACCTACGAGCAGTACTTC.

CDR3 region: CASSQPGGMGKQGKAFF. The CDR3 nucleotides are TGTGCCAGCAGTCAACCCGGTGGCATGGGAAAACAGGGGAAAGCTTTCTTT. The chain carries TRBV5-8 and TRBJ1-1; 7 bases match TRBD1. The germline V gene has CDR1 SGHTS and CDR2 YDEGEE. The CDR3 has 17 residues. V trimming: 5 bases; J trimming: 9 bases; junction bases outside the gene matches: 22.

This chain connects TRBV28 to TRBJ1-2; TRBD1 matches 8 bases. Germline assignment: CDR1 MDHEN and CDR2 SYDVKM. With V trimmed by 5 bases and J by 0 bases, 8 bases remained unmatched. The CDR3 loop spans 16 amino acids. The CDR3 loop reads CASSTGRQGTNYGYTF. CDR3 DNA: TGTGCCAGCAGTACGGGGAGACAGGGGACTAACTATGGCTACACCTTC.

The V and J genes are TRBV6-5 and TRBJ2-7, with a possible D match to TRBD1 (6 bases). The CDR3 extends over 13 amino acids. Trimming removed 0 bases from V and 4 bases from J, with 7 bases in between. The V gene's germline CDR1 is MNHEY and CDR2 SVGAGI. The chain's CDR3 is CASSYSRGYEQYF. For the CDR3, the DNA is TGTGCCAGCAGTTACTCGAGGGGGTACGAGCAGTACTTC.

The chain couples TRBV19 to TRBJ2-3, with 9 bases identical to TRBD2. V trimming: 2 bases; J trimming: 7 bases; junction bases outside the gene matches: 19. This CDR3 contains 19 residues. Germline CDR1 LNHDA, CDR2 SQIVND (reference sequence). The CDR3 reads CASSISLAGDLTRYNTQYF. The CDR3 coding sequence is TGTGCCAGTAGTATATCTTTAGCGGGGGACCTGACGAGGTATAATACGCAGTATTTT.

This chain links TRBV27 with TRBJ2-7, with 9 bases lining up with TRBD1. The V gene end was trimmed by 3 bases and the J gene end by 5 bases; junction bases not matched to a gene: 5. Germline values: CDR1 MNHEY, CDR2 SMNVEV (reference sequence). The CDR3 sequence is 14 residues long. The CDR3 bases are TGTGCCAGCAGTTTCCGGACAGGGGCCGACGAGCAGTACTTC. Protein sequence: CASSFRTGADEQYF.

The rearrangement uses TRBV5-8 and TRBJ2-7; weak D call: TRBD2 (5 bases). The CDR3 totals 12 residues. Trimming took off 4 bases at V and 2 bases at J, with 7 bases between the two ends. Germline V gene sequence: CDR1 SGHTS, CDR2 YDEGEE. CDR3: CASSNGAYEQYF. CDR3 DNA sequence: TGTGCCAGCAGCAACGGGGCCTACGAGCAGTACTTC.

The chain couples TRBV10-3 to TRBJ2-3; D perhaps matches TRBD2 (6 bases). Germline CDR1 is ENHRY and CDR2 is SYGVKD. The V end was cut by 6 bases, the J end by 0 bases, with 16 bases between. The CDR3 is made up of 16 amino acids. CDR3 loop: CAISPFRGKSTDTQYF. CDR3 DNA sequence: TGTGCCATCAGCCCTTTTCGCGGGAAGAGCACAGATACGCAGTATTTT.

J is TRBJ1-1 and V is TRBV15, with TRBD1 matching over 7 bases. The CDR3 is made up of 15 amino acids. V shed 3 bases, J shed 0 bases, and the junction held 4 bases outside the gene matches. Germline V gene data show CDR1 as LNHNV and CDR2 as YYDKDF (reference sequence). The CDR3 protein is CATSSTGALNTEAFF. CDR3 nucleotide sequence: TGTGCCACCAGCAGTACAGGGGCCCTGAACACTGAAGCTTTCTTT.

This sequence joins TRBV7-9 and TRBJ2-3; no clear D. Trimming shortened V by 6 bases and J by 0 bases, and 7 bases separated the two germline ends. Germline V gene sequence: CDR1 SEHNR, CDR2 FQNEAQ (reference sequence). There are 13 residues in the CDR3. The CDR3 protein is CASRETSTDTQYF. DNA for the CDR3: TGTGCCAGCAGGGAGACTAGCACAGATACGCAGTATTTT.

The chain uses TRBV27 and TRBJ2-7; unclear D gene. The germline gives CDR1 MNHEY, CDR2 SMNVEV (reference sequence). The CDR3 is made up of 15 amino acids. Trimming shortened V by 3 bases and J by 3 bases, and 15 bases separated the two germline ends. This chain's CDR3 is CASSFLGVGSYEQYF. As DNA, the CDR3 is TGTGCCAGCAGTTTCCTAGGTGTAGGAAGCTACGAGCAGTACTTC.

The chain uses TRBV9 and TRBJ2-5; no clear D gene. V was clipped by 5 bases and J by 4 bases, with 12 bases between them. The CDR3 has 13 residues. Germline V gene data show CDR1 as SGDLS and CDR2 as YYNGEE. DNA of the CDR3: TGTGCCAGCAGTTCCTACCAGCGAGAGACCCAGTACTTC. Its protein is CASSSYQRETQYF.

The rearrangement joins TRBV5-1 to TRBJ2-2; a possible D gene is TRBD2 (5 bases). The CDR3 has 15 residues. The germline V gene encodes CDR1 SGHRS and CDR2 YFSETQ. The V and J ends lost 0 bases and 1 base respectively, with 7 bases between them. The CDR3 reads CASSLEGENTGELFF. In nucleotides, the CDR3 is TGCGCCAGCAGCTTGGAGGGAGAGAACACCGGGGAGCTGTTTTTT.

This chain links TRBV19 with TRBJ1-2; 7 nucleotides agree with TRBD1. V lost 7 bases to trimming and J lost 1 base; unmatched junction nucleotides: 6. Germline CDR1 LNHDA, CDR2 SQIVND (reference sequence). The CDR3 extends over 14 amino acids. The CDR3 reads CASNQGQINYGYTF. CDR3 coding DNA: TGTGCCAGTAACCAGGGACAGATTAACTATGGCTACACCTTC.

The rearrangement uses TRBV9 and TRBJ1-4, with D hard to call. V lost 2 bases to trimming and J lost 7 bases, with 6 bases between them. CDR1 is SGDLS, CDR2 YYNGEE, per germline. The CDR3 contains 12 residues. Here the CDR3 DNA reads TGTGCCAGCAGCGTCCCCGGTGAAAAACTGTTTTTT. Translated, it gives CASSVPGEKLFF. The full variable domain, with the rest looked up from reference TRBV9 and TRBJ1-4, is DSGVTQTPKHLITATGQRVTLRCSPRSGDLSVYWYQQSLDQGLQFLIQYYNGEERAKGNILERFSAQQFPDLHSELNLSSLELGDSALYFCASSVPGEKLFFGSGTQLSVL.

This clone was picked up a small number of times. This sequence joins TRBV12-5 and TRBJ2-1; D uncertain. Germline-derived CDR1 and CDR2 are LGHNT and FRNRAP. This CDR3 spans 14 amino acids. Trimming took off 6 bases at V and 0 bases at J, with 9 bases between the two ends. The CDR3 nucleotides are TGTGCTAGTGGGCTAGGTAACTCCTACAATGAGCAGTTCTTC. This encodes CASGLGNSYNEQFF.

The count of this clone is one. The chain recombines TRBV7-2 with TRBJ2-5; D uncertain. The length of the CDR3 is 15 residues. Trimming stripped 5 bases from V and 1 base from J, with 14 bases between. Germline assignment: CDR1 SGHTA and CDR2 FQGNSA. The CDR3 loop reads CASSPSLGFQETQYF. CDR3 sequence (DNA): TGTGCCAGCAGCCCTAGTCTCGGTTTCCAAGAGACCCAGTACTTC.

The chain recombines TRBV5-1 with TRBJ2-1, with a possible D match to TRBD2 (5 bases). In germline, CDR1 is SGHRS, CDR2 YFSETQ. V shed 0 bases and J shed 3 bases, with 13 bases lying between them. The CDR3 totals 16 residues. In DNA form, the CDR3 reads TGCGCCAGCAGCTTGGAAGGGAGTCTCATCTACAATGAGCAGTTCTTC. Amino acid sequence: CASSLEGSLIYNEQFF.